This entry features one TCR beta chain sequence. Its target is not known. Template switching with 5'RACE generated the TCR cDNA and added a universal primer site and UMIs. TCRdb itself ran the 5' RACE reads through MiXCR, one entry per CDR3 protein. Of about 300,000 distinct CDR3 sequences in the sample, around 10% were seen once. This sample is part of a study of T cells after yellow fever vaccination. Overall study findings and caveats: Though it reached lower strength, the secondary response hit its peak faster, day 5 versus 15. Some clonotypes, a small share, were shared between CD4 and CD8 compartments. The booster response re-showed most primary clones: around 97% CD4, around 90% CD8.

The source is a man aged 18 to 30 who received the YFV17D yellow fever vaccine. The starting material was CD4+ T cells sorted from PBMCs, obtained 5 days after the yellow fever booster vaccination.

CDR3 residues: CASGRSGQHQETQYF. The CDR3 DNA follows: TGCGCCAGCGGGAGGTCCGGACAGCACCAAGAGACCCAGTACTTC. V and J are TRBV4-1 and TRBJ2-5, with D possibly being TRBD1 or TRBD2 (6 bases each). From germline, CDR1 is MGHRA and CDR2 YSYEKL. Deletions cut 8 bases from V and 0 bases from J, with 16 bases between. The CDR3 is 15 amino acids.